Included here is one TCR beta chain sequence, with context. Its specificity is not known. The length of the CDR3 is 18 residues. The V gene end was trimmed by 1 base and the J gene end by 6 bases; junction bases not matched to a gene: 15. In germline, CDR1 is SGHTA, CDR2 FQGTGA. The data derive from a study of OX40 agonist ivuxolimab in advanced cancers. About the study: Those enrolled were 80% to 85% male, with a mean age of about 66 years and ages from 23 to 79.

The table came from immunoSEQ multiplex PCR; TCRdb's copy has only in-frame clones and leaves some out. The sample has nearly 110,000 clones, around 90% seen once. Study-wide results and caveats: It was also the case that some nonresponders had low normalized T-cell clonal expansion. Partial responders receiving 0.1-3.0 mg/kg showed among the lowest clonal expansion. Undetermined was the antigen specificity of the expanded peripheral T cells.

The sequenced sample was CD4+ or CD8+ T cells sorted from blood, obtained in a trial of the OX40 agonist ivuxolimab. The sequence was collected from an adult with an advanced solid tumor such as melanoma, head and neck, liver or kidney cancer. The genes are TRBV7-3 and TRBJ2-1, with 7 positions matching TRBD2. This CDR3 is CASSLSSPGFSGPNEQFF. In DNA, the CDR3 is TGTGCCAGCAGCTTAAGCAGCCCGGGATTTAGCGGGCCCAATGAGCAGTTCTTC.